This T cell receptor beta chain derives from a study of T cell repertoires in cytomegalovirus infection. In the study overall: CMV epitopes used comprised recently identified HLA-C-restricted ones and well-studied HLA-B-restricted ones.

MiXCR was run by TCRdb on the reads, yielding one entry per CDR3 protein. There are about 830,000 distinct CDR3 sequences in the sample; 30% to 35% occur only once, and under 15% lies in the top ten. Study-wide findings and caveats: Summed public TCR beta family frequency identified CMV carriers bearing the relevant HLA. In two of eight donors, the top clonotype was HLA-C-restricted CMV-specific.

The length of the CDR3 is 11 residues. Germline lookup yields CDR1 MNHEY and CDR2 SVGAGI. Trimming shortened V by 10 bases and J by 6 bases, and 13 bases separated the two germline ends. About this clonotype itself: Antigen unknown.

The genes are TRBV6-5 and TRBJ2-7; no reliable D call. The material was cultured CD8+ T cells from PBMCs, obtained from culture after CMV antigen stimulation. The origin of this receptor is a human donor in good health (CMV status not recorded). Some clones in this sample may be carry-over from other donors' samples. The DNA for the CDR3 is TGTGCCACCCGGACCGCGCTCGAGCAGTACTTC. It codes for CATRTALEQYF.